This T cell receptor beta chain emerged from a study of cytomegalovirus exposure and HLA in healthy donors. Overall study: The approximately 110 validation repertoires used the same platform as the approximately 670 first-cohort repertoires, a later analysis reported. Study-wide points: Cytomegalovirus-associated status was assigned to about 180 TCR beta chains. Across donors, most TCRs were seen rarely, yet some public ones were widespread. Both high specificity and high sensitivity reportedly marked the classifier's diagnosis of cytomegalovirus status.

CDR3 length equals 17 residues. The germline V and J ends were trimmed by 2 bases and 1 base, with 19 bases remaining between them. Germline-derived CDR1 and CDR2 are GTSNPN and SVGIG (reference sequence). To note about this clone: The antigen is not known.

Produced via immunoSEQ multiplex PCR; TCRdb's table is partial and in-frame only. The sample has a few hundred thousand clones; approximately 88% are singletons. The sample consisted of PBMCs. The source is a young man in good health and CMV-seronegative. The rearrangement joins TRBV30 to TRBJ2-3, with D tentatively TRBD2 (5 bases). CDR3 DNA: TGTGCCTGGAGTCCGACTATGGGTTATACCCGCACAGATACGCAGTATTTT. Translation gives CAWSPTMGYTRTDTQYF.